This is a list of T cell receptor beta chains from one sample in a study of shared clonotypes between healthy human individuals. Measured with immunoSEQ multiplex PCR; TCRdb has only the in-frame clones, and not every one. The repertoire holds under 2,500,000 clones, with around 95% as singletons. The sequencing sample was made of naive CD4+ T cells sorted from blood. The receptors derive from a young man in good health. The CDR3 runs from the conserved cysteine through the conserved F or W. D genes are given only for firm matches. Expanded clones get a size class; other rows say once, few or many, or leave the size out.

size | length | J | V | D | DNA | CDR3
NA | 13 | TRBJ1-4 | TRBV11-2 | NA | TGTGCCAGCAGCTTAGATCGGCAGTTACAACTGTTTTTT | CASSLDRQLQLFF
NA | 13 | TRBJ1-2 | TRBV5-1 | NA | TGCGCCAGCAGCGGGGACGGTTGGTATGGCTACACCTTC | CASSGDGWYGYTF
NA | 15 | TRBJ2-7 | TRBV5-1 | NA | TGCGCCAGCAGCTTGGCTCCAGACTATATCTACGAGCAGTACTTC | CASSLAPDYIYEQYF
NA | 15 | TRBJ2-5 | TRBV5-4 | NA | TGTGCCAGCAGCACAGCGGAAAAGGGGCAAGAGACCCAGTACTTC | CASSTAEKGQETQYF
NA | 13 | TRBJ2-2 | TRBV7-3 | NA | TGTGCCAGCAGCCAAACAGGGACCGGGGAGCTGTTTTTT | CASSQTGTGELFF
NA | 16 | TRBJ2-7 | TRBV25-1 | NA | TGTGCCAGCTCCAAAGGAGGGGTCCCGTCCTCCTACGAGCAGTACTTC | CASSKGGVPSSYEQYF
NA | 16 | TRBJ1-1 | TRBV6-5 | NA | TGTGCCAGCAGTTACTCCCTACAGCCCCCGAACACTGAAGCTTTCTTT | CASSYSLQPPNTEAFF
NA | 12 | TRBJ1-2 | TRBV7-8 | NA | TGTGCCAGCAGCTTAGATCGGGATTGCTACACCTTC | CASSLDRDCYTF
NA | 11 | TRBJ1-1 | TRBV7-2 | NA | TGTGCCAGCAGCTTATATCCAAGTGCTTTCTTT | CASSLYPSAFF
once | 14 | TRBJ1-1 | TRBV7-2 | TRBD1 | TGTGCCAGCAGCTTAGCTTGGACAGGGGAGAGAGCTTTCTTT | CASSLAWTGERAFF
NA | 14 | TRBJ1-6 | TRBV2 | NA | TGTGCCAGCAGCGAACAGGGAGGCAATTCACCCCTCCACTTT | CASSEQGGNSPLHF
NA | 12 | TRBJ2-3 | TRBV5-4 | NA | TGTGCCAGCAGCCAAGGGTCGGATACGCAGTATTTT | CASSQGSDTQYF
NA | 14 | TRBJ2-1 | TRBV5-4 | TRBD1 | TGTGCCAGCAGCGCCGGACAGGGGAGGGATGAGCAGTTCTTC | CASSAGQGRDEQFF
NA | 13 | TRBJ1-5 | TRBV18 | NA | TGTGCCAGCTCACCGGACGGGAATCAGCCCCAGCATTTT | CASSPDGNQPQHF
NA | 14 | TRBJ2-7 | TRBV28 | TRBD1 | TGTGCCAGCAGTTTTTCTGACAGGGACTACGAGCAGTACTTC | CASSFSDRDYEQYF
NA | 14 | TRBJ2-3 | TRBV11-3 | NA | TGTGCCAGCAGCTCCAGATATTCAGCAGATACGCAGTATTTT | CASSSRYSADTQYF
NA | 16 | TRBJ1-1 | TRBV6-1 | TRBD1 | TGTGCCAGCAGTGTAGACAGGGCCGATATTTACACTGAAGCTTTCTTT | CASSVDRADIYTEAFF
NA | 15 | TRBJ2-1 | TRBV11-2 | TRBD2 | TGTGCCAGCAGCTTTCTTAGCGGGAGCTACAATGAGCAGTTCTTC | CASSFLSGSYNEQFF
NA | 14 | TRBJ1-2 | TRBV19 | NA | TGTGCCAGTAGCCCCGCGATGGAGACGGGTGGCTACACCTTC | CASSPAMETGGYTF
NA | 17 | TRBJ2-4 | TRBV10-3 | TRBD1 | TGTGCCATCAGTGAGTCAGGGACAGTGCTAGCCAAAAACATTCAGTACTTC | CAISESGTVLAKNIQYF
NA | 14 | TRBJ2-5 | TRBV7-6 | NA | TGTGCCAGCAGCTTAAACAGGGACCAAGAGACCCAGTACTTC | CASSLNRDQETQYF
NA | 13 | TRBJ1-6 | TRBV5-1 | NA | TGCGCCAGCAGCCCCGGGGACGACGGCCTCCTCCACTTT | CASSPGDDGLLHF
once | 15 | TRBJ2-2 | TRBV5-1 | NA | TGCGCCAGCAGCTTGCAGGAGGGGAGGAACGGGGAGCTGTTTTTT | CASSLQEGRNGELFF
NA | 15 | TRBJ1-3 | TRBV4-2 | NA | TGTGCCAGCAGCCAGTCGGACGGCTCTGGAAACACCATATATTTT | CASSQSDGSGNTIYF
NA | 14 | TRBJ1-1 | TRBV14 | NA | TGTGCCAGCAGCCAAGTAGGCGGGACCAATGAAGCTTTCTTT | CASSQVGGTNEAFF
NA | 13 | TRBJ2-7 | TRBV6-5 | TRBD2 | TGTGCCAGCTCTAGGAGCGGGAGCTACGAGCAGTACTTC | CASSRSGSYEQYF
NA | 13 | TRBJ2-1 | TRBV30 | NA | TGTGCCTGCCAGACAGAAATCTACAATGAGCAGTTCTTC | CACQTEIYNEQFF
NA | 13 | TRBJ1-6 | TRBV6-1 | NA | TGTGCCAGCAGTGAAGCGATCTATTCACCCCTCCACTTT | CASSEAIYSPLHF